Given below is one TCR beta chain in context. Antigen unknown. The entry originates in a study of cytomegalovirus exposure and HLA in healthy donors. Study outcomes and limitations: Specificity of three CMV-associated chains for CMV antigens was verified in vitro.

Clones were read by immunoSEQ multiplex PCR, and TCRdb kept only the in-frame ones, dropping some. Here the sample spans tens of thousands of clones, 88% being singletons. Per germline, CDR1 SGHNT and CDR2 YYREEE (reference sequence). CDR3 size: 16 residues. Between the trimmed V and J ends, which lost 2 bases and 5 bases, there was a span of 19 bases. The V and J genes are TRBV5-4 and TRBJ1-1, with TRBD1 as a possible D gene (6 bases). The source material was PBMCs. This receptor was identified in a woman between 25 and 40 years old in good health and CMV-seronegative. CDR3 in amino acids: CASSLQARTTGTEAFF. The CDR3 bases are TGTGCCAGCAGCTTACAAGCTAGGACGACAGGTACTGAAGCTTTCTTT.